The 14 T cell receptor beta chains listed next were all sequenced from one sample in a study of T-cell reconstitution after alpha-beta-depleted transplantation in children listed by TCRdb under 2016. Library prep was done by PCR. Reads for this sample came from an Illumina HiSeq 2500. To normalize quantification of the TCRbeta repertoire, the TCR libraries were built with molecular barcoding that relied on unique molecular identifiers. TCRdb trimmed public reads at Q25 via fastp, called clones via MiXCR and kept in-frame beta chains. Rows with one shared CDR3 protein collapse into an entry with the most common genes and DNA. The sample table contains around 530,000 distinct CDR3 sequences; only one count was recorded for 32% of them. The ten largest clones capture 2% to 3% of the sample. Sequencing was performed on PBMCs from the stem cell graft donor, taken from the stem cell graft. All receptors come from a human donor who donated a stem cell graft to a child with aplastic anemia.

This clonotype was seen more than once but under ten times. The chain links TRBV5-1 to TRBJ2-3; D ambiguous. CDR1 SGHRS and CDR2 YFSETQ come from the germline V gene. Trimming removed 4 bases at V and 2 bases at J, with 14 bases between. The CDR3 has 15 amino acids. The CDR3 loop reads CASSPFQSLTDTQYF. The DNA of the CDR3 is TGCGCCAGCAGCCCCTTTCAGAGCCTCACAGATACGCAGTATTTT.

This clonotype was counted only a few times. The rearrangement joins TRBV5-8 to TRBJ2-7; no clear D. The CDR3 is 11 amino acids. The germline gives CDR1 SGHTS, CDR2 YDEGEE. Deletions cut 3 bases from V and 2 bases from J, with 3 bases between. The CDR3 DNA reads TGTGCCAGCAGCTACCCCTACGAGCAGTACGTC. It translates to CASSYPYEQYV.

This clonotype turned up a few times. The chain links TRBV5-1 to TRBJ2-1; 7 bases map to TRBD2. There are 15 residues in the CDR3. The germline V gene has CDR1 SGHRS and CDR2 YFSETQ. The trim removed 2 bases at V and 8 bases at J, leaving 10 bases unmatched. CDR3 region: CASSFRGSEVYEQFF. CDR3 sequence (DNA): TGCGCCAGCAGCTTTCGCGGGAGTGAGGTCTATGAGCAGTTCTTC.

This clonotype came up a few times. The chain has TRBV6-1 and TRBJ2-5; possibly TRBD2 for D (5 bases). CDR3 size: 15 residues. From germline, CDR1 is MNHNS and CDR2 SASEGT. V lost 4 bases, J lost 1 base, and 13 bases lay in between. CDR3 nucleotides: TGTGCCAGCAGTGCCGGGGTTGGTGCCCAAGAGACCCAGTACTTC. This codes for CASSAGVGAQETQYF.

This clonotype was counted a few times. The chain employs TRBV5-1 and TRBJ2-4; maybe TRBD1 (5 bases). The CDR3 runs to 15 residues. Trimming cost V 3 bases and J 1 base, with 11 bases left between them. In germline, CDR1 is SGHRS, CDR2 YFSETQ. The CDR3 region has the DNA TGCGCCAGCAGCTCGGGCGACAGTGCCAAAAACATTCAGTACTTC. Residues: CASSSGDSAKNIQYF.

V gene TRBV5-1 combines with J gene TRBJ2-1, with 8 bases aligning to TRBD2. V trimming: 0 bases; J trimming: 7 bases; junction bases outside the gene matches: 9. The CDR3 is 16 amino acids. Germline CDR1 is SGHRS and CDR2 is YFSETQ. The CDR3 spells CASSLAKAGGFNEQFF. The CDR3, as DNA: TGCGCCAGCAGCTTGGCGAAGGCGGGAGGCTTTAATGAGCAGTTCTTC. The full variable domain, its missing parts supplied by reference TRBV5-1 and TRBJ2-1, is KAGVTQTPRYLIKTRGQQVTLSCSPISGHRSVSWYQQTPGQGLQFLFEYFSETQRNKGNFPGRFSGRQFSNSRSEMNVSTLELGDSALYLCASSLAKAGGFNEQFFGPGTRLTVL.

There are a few counts of this clonotype. The gene calls are TRBV7-2 and TRBJ2-7; TRBD1 agrees at 9 bases. The CDR3 loop spans 16 amino acids. The germline V gene encodes CDR1 SGHTA and CDR2 FQGNSA. V was pared by 2 bases and J by 4 bases, with 9 bases of the junction left unmatched. Here the CDR3 DNA reads TGTGCCAGCAGCTTAAGGTGGGACAGGGTGGCTTACGAGCAGTACTTC. This codes for CASSLRWDRVAYEQYF. The full variable domain, in which reference TRBV7-2 and TRBJ2-7 provide the parts outside the CDR3, is GAGVSQSPSNKVTEKGKDVELRCDPISGHTALYWYRQSLGQGLEFLIYFQGNSAPDKSGLPSDRFSAERTGGSVSTLTIQRTQQEDSAVYLCASSLRWDRVAYEQYFGPGTRLTVT.

The chain links TRBV7-9 to TRBJ2-1; possible D gene TRBD1, 6 bases. CDR3 length equals 16 residues. From germline, CDR1 is SEHNR and CDR2 FQNEAQ (reference sequence). Trimming removed 5 bases from V and 3 bases from J, with 17 bases in between. The CDR3 nucleotides read TGTGCCAGCAGCCAACAGGGAGTAGGGTTCTACAATGAGCAGTTCTTC. It codes for CASSQQGVGFYNEQFF.

This clonotype was counted a few times. The gene calls are TRBV12-3 or TRBV12-4 and TRBJ2-7; TRBD2 matches at 11 bases. This CDR3 spans 14 amino acids. J gave up 3 bases and V 6 bases, and 4 bases lay outside the gene matches. The CDR3 is CASSLGLAVYEQYF. The CDR3 nucleotides read TGTGCCAGCAGCCTGGGACTAGCGGTCTACGAGCAGTACTTC.

This sequence joins TRBV24-1 and TRBJ2-5; 8 bases line up with TRBD2. With 4 bases clipped from V and 0 bases from J, the junction kept 12 bases outside the gene matches. The CDR3 runs 18 residues. Looked up from germline, CDR1 is KGHDR and CDR2 is SFDVKD. The CDR3: CATSDYNLAGRNQETQYF. The CDR3 nucleotides read TGTGCCACCAGTGACTATAACTTAGCGGGAAGAAACCAAGAGACCCAGTACTTC.

This clonotype was picked up a small number of times. The rearrangement uses TRBV11-2 and TRBJ2-7; perhaps TRBD1 as D (6 bases). With 1 base removed from V and 3 bases from J, the gap between germline ends came to 10 bases. Germline V gene lookup returns CDR1 SGHAT and CDR2 FQNNGV. This CDR3 contains 14 residues. The CDR3 protein is CASSLGPGDYEQYF. The CDR3 coding sequence is TGTGCCAGCAGCTTAGGTCCAGGGGACTACGAGCAGTACTTC. Supplemented by reference TRBV11-2 and TRBJ2-7, the full variable domain reads EAGVAQSPRYKIIEKRQSVAFWCNPISGHATLYWYQQILGQGPKLLIQFQNNGVVDDSQLPKDRFSAERLKGVDSTLKIQPAKLEDSAVYLCASSLGPGDYEQYFGPGTRLTVT.

Only one count was recorded for this clonotype. This sequence joins TRBV11-1 and TRBJ1-6, with TRBD1 matching 8 bases. The CDR3 has 19 amino acids. V shed 5 bases, J shed 8 bases, and the junction held 20 bases outside the gene matches. Per germline, CDR1 SGHAT and CDR2 FQDESV (reference sequence). The CDR3 is CASSPDRGLSRPEDSPLHF. The CDR3 coding sequence is TGTGCCAGCAGCCCTGACAGGGGATTAAGTCGACCCGAGGATTCACCCCTCCACTTT.

This clonotype was seen only a few times. The chain has TRBV12-3 or TRBV12-4 and TRBJ1-5, with D possibly TRBD1 on 5 matching bases. This CDR3 spans 15 amino acids. V was trimmed by 4 bases and J by 0 bases, leaving 10 bases between them. The CDR3 region is CASSSGHDSNQPQHF. In DNA, the CDR3 is TGTGCCAGCAGTTCCGGACACGATAGCAATCAGCCCCAGCATTTT.

This clonotype was recorded a few times. This chain connects TRBV6-5 to TRBJ1-2; D is undetermined. The V gene's germline CDR1 is MNHEY and CDR2 SVGAGI. Between the trimmed V and J ends, which lost 0 bases and 6 bases, there was a span of 8 bases. This CDR3 is 13 amino acids long. The CDR3 reads CASSYSGQNGYTF. DNA for the CDR3: TGTGCCAGCAGTTACTCCGGGCAAAATGGCTACACCTTC.